Listed here is a single T cell receptor beta chain. These data belong to a study of blood T cell repertoires in COVID-19. Study details: Sample material is recorded as cDNA or gDNA derived from T cells, B-cell-depleted T cells, or PBMCs.

V shed 4 bases and J 8 bases; nucleotides not matched to a gene: 11. The germline V gene encodes CDR1 MNHEY and CDR2 SVGAGI. CDR3 size: 16 residues. Libraries were prepared by immunoSEQ multiplex PCR; TCRdb keeps only in-frame clonotypes and omits some of them. The sample has 250,000 or so clones; approximately 86% are singletons. Clinical history as reported by participants underpinned cohort assignment. What was sequenced was PBMCs or T cells enriched from blood (not recorded which). This clonotype was obtained from a woman between 18 and 29 years old who had recovered from COVID-19. The chain has TRBV6-5 and TRBJ2-2, with TRBD2 matching over 9 bases. As DNA, the CDR3 is TGTGCCAGCAGTTGGGAGACTAGCGGCTATAAAGGGGAGCTGTTTTTT. Its translation: CASSWETSGYKGELFF.